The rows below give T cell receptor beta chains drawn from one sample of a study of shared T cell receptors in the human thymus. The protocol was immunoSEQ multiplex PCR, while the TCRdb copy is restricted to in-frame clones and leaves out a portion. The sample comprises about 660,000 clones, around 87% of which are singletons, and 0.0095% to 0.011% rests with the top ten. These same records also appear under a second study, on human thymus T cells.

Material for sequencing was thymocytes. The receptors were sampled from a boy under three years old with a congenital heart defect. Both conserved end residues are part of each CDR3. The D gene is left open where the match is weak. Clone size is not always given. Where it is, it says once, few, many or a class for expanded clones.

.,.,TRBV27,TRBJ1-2,TGTGCCAGCAGTGAGAGGGTCAAGGGTGGCTACACCTTC,CASSERVKGGYTF
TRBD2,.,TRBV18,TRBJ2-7,TGTGCCAGCTCACCACCGCTAGGACTAGAGGACGAGCAGTACTTC,CASSPPLGLEDEQYF
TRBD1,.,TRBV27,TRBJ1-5,TGTGCCAGCAGTCCCCGGGACAGGGTTAAGGAGCCCCAGCATTTT,CASSPRDRVKEPQHF
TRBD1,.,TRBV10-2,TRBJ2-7,TGCGCCAGCACCGAGACAGGGAGCTACGAGCAGTACTTC,CASTETGSYEQYF
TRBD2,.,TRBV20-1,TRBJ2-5,TGCAGTGCAGCGGGACAAGAGACCCAGTACTTC,CSAAGQETQYF
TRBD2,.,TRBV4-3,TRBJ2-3,TGCGCCAGCAGCCAAGATATCCCTGGACTAGCGGGTTCCACAGATACGCAGTATTTT,CASSQDIPGLAGSTDTQYF
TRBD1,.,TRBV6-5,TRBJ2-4,TGTGCCAGCAGTTGGGGACAGGGGAGAAACATTCAGTACTTC,CASSWGQGRNIQYF
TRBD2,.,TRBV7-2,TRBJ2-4,TGTGCCAGCAGCTTAGGTAGCGGGTCCATTCAGTACTTC,CASSLGSGSIQYF
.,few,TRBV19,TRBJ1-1,TGTGCCAGTAGTATATTGGCCAGGCGACCTGCTTTCTTT,CASSILARRPAFF
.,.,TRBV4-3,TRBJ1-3,TGCGCCAGCAGCCAAGCCAAGGGGGAAAACACCATATATTTT,CASSQAKGENTIYF
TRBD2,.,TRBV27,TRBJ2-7,TGTGCCAGCAGTTTTGCCGGGACTAGCGTCTGGGAGCAGTACTTC,CASSFAGTSVWEQYF
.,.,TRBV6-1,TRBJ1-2,TGTGCCAGCAGTGAGAGGCCCAATGGCTACACCTTC,CASSERPNGYTF
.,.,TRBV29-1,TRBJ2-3,TGCAGCGCTTGGGAGAAACCCGAGAGATTCGCGCGCACAGATACGCAGTATTTT,CSAWEKPERFARTDTQYF
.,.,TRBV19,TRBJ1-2,TGTGCCAGTAGTCCAGGAGGGCCTAGCCATGGCTACACCTTC,CASSPGGPSHGYTF
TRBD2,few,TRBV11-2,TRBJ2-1,TGTGCCAGCAGCTTAGATCTAGCGGGGTACAATGAGCAGTTCTTC,CASSLDLAGYNEQFF
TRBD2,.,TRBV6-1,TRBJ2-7,TGTGCCAGCAGTGTCTTCATCGGGACTAGCGGGGCCCTCTCCTACGAGCAGTACTTC,CASSVFIGTSGALSYEQYF
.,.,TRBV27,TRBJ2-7,TGTGCCAGCAGTTTAACAGAGGGCTACGAGCAGTACTTC,CASSLTEGYEQYF
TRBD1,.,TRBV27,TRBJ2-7,TGTGCCAGCGGGCGGGACAGGGCCCACGAGCAGTACTTC,CASGRDRAHEQYF
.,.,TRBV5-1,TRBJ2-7,TGCGCCAGCATAAAGCAGTACTTC,CASIKQYF
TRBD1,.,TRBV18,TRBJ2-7,TGTGCCAGCTCACCAAAAGGGGGCTCCCCCTACGAGCAGTACTTC,CASSPKGGSPYEQYF
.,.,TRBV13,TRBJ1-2,TGTGCCAGCAGCTTGATAGGGCAGGGGACCTACTATGGCTACACCTTC,CASSLIGQGTYYGYTF
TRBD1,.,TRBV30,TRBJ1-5,TGTGCCTGGAGTGTACCGTCGACAGGGTCCAATCAGCCCCAGCATTTT,CAWSVPSTGSNQPQHF
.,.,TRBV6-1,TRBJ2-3,TGTGCCAGCAGTGGCCGCGGGGAAGCCCAGGGCACAGATACGCAGTATTTT,CASSGRGEAQGTDTQYF
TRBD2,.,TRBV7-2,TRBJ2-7,TGTGCCAGCAGCTTAGGGCTAGCGGGAGGTACCTACGAGCAGTACTTC,CASSLGLAGGTYEQYF
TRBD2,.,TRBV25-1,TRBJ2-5,TGTGCCAGCAGTGAACCGCGGGAGGGCCAAGAGACCCAGTACTTC,CASSEPREGQETQYF
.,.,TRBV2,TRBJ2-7,TGTGCCAGCAGCGTTCCCTACGAGCAGTACTTC,CASSVPYEQYF
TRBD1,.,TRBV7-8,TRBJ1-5,TGTGCCAGCAGCTCCATAGGTCGGCGGGACAGTACGGGAGGCAATCAGCCCCAGCATTTT,CASSSIGRRDSTGGNQPQHF
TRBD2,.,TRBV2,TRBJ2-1,TGTGCCAGCAGTGAGCGGGAGGCCCCCAATGAGCAGTTCTTC,CASSEREAPNEQFF
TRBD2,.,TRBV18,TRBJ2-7,TGTGCCAGCTCACCATCGGAGTCGGGAGGGCCCAACGAGCAGTACTTC,CASSPSESGGPNEQYF
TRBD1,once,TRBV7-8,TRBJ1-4,TGTGCCAGCAGCCCCGGGACAGCTCTTGAAAAACTGTTTTTT,CASSPGTALEKLFF
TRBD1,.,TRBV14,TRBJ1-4,TGTGCCAGCAGCCGAGACAGGGGGGAAAAACTGTTTTTT,CASSRDRGEKLFF
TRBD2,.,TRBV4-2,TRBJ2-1,TGTGCCAGCAGCCAAGATAGAGGGAGGGCCTACAATGAGCAGTTCTTC,CASSQDRGRAYNEQFF
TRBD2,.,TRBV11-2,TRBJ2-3,TGTGCCAGCAGTTCCTCTAGGACTAGCGGGAGGGGGAGCACAGATACGCAGTATTTT,CASSSSRTSGRGSTDTQYF
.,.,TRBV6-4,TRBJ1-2,TGTGCCAGCAGCCGGAGCCTCAGCTATGGCTACACCTTC,CASSRSLSYGYTF
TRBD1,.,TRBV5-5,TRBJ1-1,TGTGCCAGCAGCAACACCGGGACAGGGCTGAACACTGAAGCTTTCTTT,CASSNTGTGLNTEAFF
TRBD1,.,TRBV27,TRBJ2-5,TGTGCCAGCAGCCCACAGGGGCGGTGGGAGACCCAGTACTTC,CASSPQGRWETQYF
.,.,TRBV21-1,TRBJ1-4,TGTGCCAGCAGCAAAGAAAGGAGGAGCAGGTACGAAAAACTGTTTTTT,CASSKERRSRYEKLFF
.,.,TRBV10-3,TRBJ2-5,TGTGCCATCAGTGAGTCGCTGGAGCTACAAGAGACCCAGTACTTC,CAISESLELQETQYF
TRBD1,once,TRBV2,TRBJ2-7,TGTGCCAGCAGTTCTCTCGGGACAGGGCGTTATGAGCAGTACTTC,CASSSLGTGRYEQYF
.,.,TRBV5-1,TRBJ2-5,TGCGCCAGCAGCTCTGACATTTACCAAGAGACCCAGTACTTC,CASSSDIYQETQYF
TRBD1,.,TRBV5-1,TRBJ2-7,TGCGCCAGCAGCTTGGGTGGGACAGGCAATACCTACGAGCAGTACTTC,CASSLGGTGNTYEQYF
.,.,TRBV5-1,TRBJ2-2,TGCGCCAGCAGCTTGGAACATAACACCGGGGAGCTGTTTTTT,CASSLEHNTGELFF